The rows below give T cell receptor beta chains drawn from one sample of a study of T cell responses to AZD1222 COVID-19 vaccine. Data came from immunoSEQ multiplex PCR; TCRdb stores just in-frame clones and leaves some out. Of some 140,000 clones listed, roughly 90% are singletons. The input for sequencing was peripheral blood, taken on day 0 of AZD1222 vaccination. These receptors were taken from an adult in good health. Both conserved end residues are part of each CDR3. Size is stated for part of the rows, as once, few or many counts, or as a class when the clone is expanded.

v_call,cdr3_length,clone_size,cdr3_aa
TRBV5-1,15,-,CASSLAGGGGETQYF
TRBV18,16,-,CASSPGIGALSYEQYF
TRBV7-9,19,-,CASSLLSMSRVLDQGTQYF
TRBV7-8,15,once,CASSSRGDGITEAFF
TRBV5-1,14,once,CASTGTGNTGELFF
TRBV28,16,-,CASSPGTARLWDGYTF
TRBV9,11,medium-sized,CASSAGYEQYF
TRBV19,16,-,CASTPSGRAGTGELFF
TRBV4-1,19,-,CASSQDPGSSGSGIYEQYF
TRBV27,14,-,CASSPPGNNSPLHF
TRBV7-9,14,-,CASSLRQGNTEAFF